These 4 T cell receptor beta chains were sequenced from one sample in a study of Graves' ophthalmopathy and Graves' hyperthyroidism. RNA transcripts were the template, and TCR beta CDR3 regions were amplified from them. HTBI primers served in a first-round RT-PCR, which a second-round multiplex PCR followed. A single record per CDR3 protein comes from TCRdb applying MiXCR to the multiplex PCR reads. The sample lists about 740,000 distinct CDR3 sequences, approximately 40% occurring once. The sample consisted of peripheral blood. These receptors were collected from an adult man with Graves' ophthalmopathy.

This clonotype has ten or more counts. CDR3 loop: CASSRQGRYGYTF. Here the CDR3 DNA reads TGTGCCAGCAGCCGACAGGGACGCTATGGCTACACCTTC. The gene calls are TRBV7-2 and TRBJ1-2; 7 bases are a match to TRBD1. CDR3 length equals 13 residues. CDR1 is SGHTA, CDR2 FQGNSA, per germline. V was clipped by 5 bases and J by 4 bases; unmatched bases: 4.

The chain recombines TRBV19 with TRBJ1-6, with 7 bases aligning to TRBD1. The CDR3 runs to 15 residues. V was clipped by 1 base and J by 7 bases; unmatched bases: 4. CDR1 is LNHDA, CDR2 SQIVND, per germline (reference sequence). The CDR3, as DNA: TGTGCCAGTAGTATAGCTTCAGGGGGAAATTCACCCCTCCACTTT. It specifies CASSIASGGNSPLHF.

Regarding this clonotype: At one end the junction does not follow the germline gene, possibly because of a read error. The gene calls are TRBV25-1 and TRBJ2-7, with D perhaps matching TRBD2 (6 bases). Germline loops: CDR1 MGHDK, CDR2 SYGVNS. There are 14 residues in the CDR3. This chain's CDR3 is CVSTPLRPAGEQYF. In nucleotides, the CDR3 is TGTGTCAGCACCCCACTTCGACCCGCGGGGGAGCAGTACTTC.

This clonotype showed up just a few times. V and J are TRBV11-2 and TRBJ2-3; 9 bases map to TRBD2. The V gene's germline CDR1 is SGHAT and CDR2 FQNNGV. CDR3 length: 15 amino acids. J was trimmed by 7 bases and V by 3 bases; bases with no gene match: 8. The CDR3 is CASSFQGLASNTQYF. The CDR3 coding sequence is TGTGCCAGCAGCTTTCAGGGACTAGCCTCAAATACGCAGTATTTT.